The 26 T cell receptor beta chains given below trace back to one sample, sequenced in a study of blood T cell repertoires in COVID-19. Using immunoSEQ multiplex PCR, the repertoire was profiled, and TCRdb retains in-frame clones only, with some absent. The table has some 190,000 clones, about 85% seen once. Sequences were obtained from peripheral blood. The receptors were sampled from a man aged 25 to 45 with acute or convalescent COVID-19.

The chain uses TRBV25-1 and TRBJ1-4; 7 nucleotides agree with TRBD1. Germline V lookup: CDR1 MGHDK, CDR2 SYGVNS. This CDR3 region has 15 residues. V shed 7 bases and J 4 bases; nucleotides not matched to a gene: 9. The CDR3 DNA reads as TGTGCCAGCACTTACTGCGGGACAGATAATGAAAAACTGTTTTTT. This encodes CASTYCGTDNEKLFF.

A few counts support this clone. The genes are TRBV2 and TRBJ2-2, with D possibly being TRBD1 (6 bases). Germline V lookup: CDR1 SNHLY, CDR2 FYNNEI. V lost 2 bases and J 6 bases, leaving 16 bases between the germline ends. This CDR3 region has 16 residues. The CDR3 region is CASSEWGQTLAGELFF. Here the CDR3 DNA reads TGTGCCAGCAGTGAATGGGGGCAGACTTTGGCCGGGGAGCTGTTTTTT.

J is TRBJ1-3 and V is TRBV6-5; 8 nucleotides line up with TRBD1. In germline, CDR1 is MNHEY, CDR2 SVGAGI. V lost 0 bases, J lost 5 bases, and 6 bases stayed unmatched. This CDR3 has 16 residues. The CDR3 nucleotides are TGTGCCAGCAGTTACTCGGTAAGGACAGGGAGAAACACCATATATTTT. This gives the protein CASSYSVRTGRNTIYF.

V is TRBV6-5 and J is TRBJ2-7, with 8 bases matching TRBD1. V lost 4 bases, J lost 5 bases, and 4 bases stayed unmatched. Germline CDR1 and CDR2: MNHEY and SVGAGI. The CDR3 length is 13 residues. The CDR3, as DNA: TGTGCCAGCAGTTTTACCAGGGGGCACGAGCAGTACTTC. Translation: CASSFTRGHEQYF.

V and J are TRBV6-5 and TRBJ2-7; no firm D call. From germline, CDR1 is MNHEY and CDR2 SVGAGI. Trimming took 0 bases from V and 6 from J, leaving 12 bases between them. The CDR3 is made up of 14 amino acids. Here the CDR3 reads CASSYSYRLGEQYF. The CDR3 DNA follows: TGTGCCAGCAGTTACTCCTACAGATTGGGCGAGCAGTACTTC.

The chain combines TRBV6-5 with TRBJ1-1; D might be TRBD1 (5 bases). This CDR3 spans 16 amino acids. V was shortened by 4 bases and J by 4 bases, with 19 bases between the two germline ends. CDR1 and CDR2 from the germline V gene are MNHEY and SVGAGI. The CDR3 region is CASSFSRGIAVTEAFF. The CDR3 DNA follows: TGTGCCAGCAGTTTTTCCCGGGGGATTGCTGTCACTGAAGCTTTCTTT.

This sequence joins TRBV6-1 and TRBJ1-5; D might be TRBD1 (5 bases). In germline, CDR1 is MNHNS, CDR2 SASEGT. The ends were cut back, 1 base at V and 0 bases at J, with 13 bases in the middle. This CDR3 comprises 17 residues. CDR3: CASSEVRQINSNQPQHF. CDR3 nucleotide sequence: TGTGCCAGCAGTGAAGTCAGACAGATCAATAGCAATCAGCCCCAGCATTTT.

V gene TRBV7-3 combines with J gene TRBJ2-1; TRBD2 agrees at 12 bases. Trimming cost V 6 bases and J 8 bases; bases outside gene matches: 14. The CDR3 is 17 residues long. Germline V CDR1 and CDR2: SGHTA, FQGTGA. The CDR3 loop is CASSPTPTSGRIYEQFF. DNA for the CDR3: TGTGCCAGCAGTCCAACCCCTACTAGCGGGAGGATATATGAGCAGTTCTTC.

The rearrangement uses TRBV30 and TRBJ2-7; 11 positions match TRBD2. V shed 7 bases and J 1 base; nucleotides not matched to a gene: 3. Germline lookup yields CDR1 GTSNPN and CDR2 SVGIG (reference sequence). The CDR3 loop spans 13 amino acids. The DNA for the CDR3 is TGTGCCTTCGGGACTAGCGGATCCTACGAGCAGTACTTC. Translation gives CAFGTSGSYEQYF.

The chain couples TRBV7-2 to TRBJ1-3; 8 bases agree with TRBD1. V dropped 4 bases and J dropped 3; count of bases not matched to a gene: 11. The germline CDR1 and CDR2 sequences are SGHTA and FQGNSA. The CDR3 contains 17 residues. The CDR3 protein is CASSYVLQGGGGNTIYF. Written as DNA, the CDR3 is TGTGCCAGCAGCTACGTCTTACAGGGGGGCGGTGGAAACACCATATATTTT.

In DNA, the CDR3 is TGTGCCAGCAACCCGGCGGGACAGGCGGCTTCACCCCTCCACTTT. Its translation: CASNPAGQAASPLHF. The chain links TRBV5-6 to TRBJ1-6; 8 bases map to TRBD1. Germline CDR1 SGHDT, CDR2 YYEEEE. With 6 bases clipped from V and 9 bases from J, the junction kept 11 bases outside the gene matches. The CDR3 totals 15 residues.

The chain carries TRBV27 and TRBJ1-2, with TRBD1 identical over 8 bases. Trimming removed 6 bases from V and 2 bases from J; junction bases left unmatched: 11. The CDR3 sequence is 16 residues long. CDR1 MNHEY and CDR2 SMNVEV come from the germline V gene (reference sequence). The DNA for the CDR3 is TGTGCCAGCAGCCGTAGTCCGGGACAGGAAAACTATGGCTACACCTTC. It specifies CASSRSPGQENYGYTF.

The rearrangement joins TRBV7-8 to TRBJ1-6, with D tentatively TRBD1 (5 bases). Looked up from germline, CDR1 is SGHVS and CDR2 is FQNEAQ. Trimming stripped 3 bases from V and 4 bases from J, with 13 bases between. The CDR3 has 16 amino acids. This CDR3 reads CASSFLAGQYNSPLHF. CDR3 in DNA: TGTGCCAGCAGCTTTTTAGCCGGACAATATAATTCACCCCTCCACTTT.

This clone was seen only a few times. The chain joins TRBV24-1 to TRBJ2-5; 7 bases line up with TRBD1. CDR3 length: 13 amino acids. V shed 4 bases and J 7 bases; nucleotides not matched to a gene: 5. Germline V gene sequence: CDR1 KGHDR, CDR2 SFDVKD. The CDR3 is CATSEAGGRTQYF. The CDR3 DNA is TGTGCCACCAGTGAAGCAGGGGGTAGGACCCAGTACTTC.

CDR3: CASSSPDSWNEKLFF. The DNA for the CDR3 is TGTGCCAGCAGTTCCCCGGACAGTTGGAATGAAAAACTGTTTTTT. This chain connects TRBV28 to TRBJ1-4; a weak D match, TRBD1 (6 bases). Trimming cost V 4 bases and J 5 bases, with 14 bases left between them. The CDR3 sequence is 15 residues long. Looked up from germline, CDR1 is MDHEN and CDR2 is SYDVKM.

The chain is built from TRBV29-1 and TRBJ2-1; 10 nucleotides line up with TRBD2. Germline loops: CDR1 SQVTM, CDR2 ANQGSEA. The junction had 7 bases not matched to a gene; V was cut back by 7 bases and J by 4 bases. The CDR3 is 14 residues long. This chain's CDR3 is CSARKREGYNEQFF. Written as DNA, the CDR3 is TGCAGCGCCCGAAAGCGGGAGGGATACAATGAGCAGTTCTTC.

The chain joins TRBV3-1 (or the pseudogene TRBV3-2) to TRBJ1-4, with 10 bases lining up with TRBD1. V shed 6 bases and J 8 bases; nucleotides not matched to a gene: 12. The CDR3 loop spans 16 amino acids. Germline loops: CDR1 LGHDT, CDR2 YNNKEL (reference sequence). The DNA of the CDR3 is TGTGCCAGCAGTCCTCGATCGGGACAGGGGAGGGAAAAACTGTTTTTT. It yields the protein CASSPRSGQGREKLFF.

This chain uses TRBV6-5 with TRBJ2-2; TRBD1 matches at 8 bases. The CDR3 has 13 residues. Germline CDR1 and CDR2: MNHEY and SVGAGI. Unmatched junction bases numbered 1, after V lost 9 bases and J lost 1 base. The DNA for the CDR3 is TGTGCCAGACAGGGGGAGAACACCGGGGAGCTGTTTTTT. It is translated as CARQGENTGELFF.

The chain recombines TRBV2 with TRBJ2-2; D is unclear. This CDR3 region has 16 residues. Trimming pared 7 bases from V and 0 bases from J, leaving 15 bases between. Germline V gives CDR1 SNHLY, CDR2 FYNNEI. DNA of the CDR3: TGTGCCAGCAATAATTTGGTTGACTCGAACACCGGGGAGCTGTTTTTT. Translated, it gives CASNNLVDSNTGELFF.

The chain links TRBV6-2 or TRBV6-3 to TRBJ2-7, with 9 nucleotides matching TRBD1. With V trimmed by 2 bases and J by 3 bases, 5 bases remained unmatched. The CDR3 contains 15 residues. Germline values: CDR1 MNHEY, CDR2 SVGEGT. In nucleotides, the CDR3 is TGTGCCAGCAGTTACCTACCGGGACAGGGCTACGAGCAGTACTTC. Translation: CASSYLPGQGYEQYF.

This chain connects TRBV4-1 to TRBJ2-7; possible D gene TRBD2, 6 bases. CDR1 and CDR2 (germline): MGHRA, YSYEKL. Deletions cut 0 bases from V and 0 bases from J, with 12 bases between. The CDR3 covers 16 residues. The DNA of the CDR3 is TGCGCCAGCAGCCAAGACGCTACCGGGGGCTCCTACGAGCAGTACTTC. Protein: CASSQDATGGSYEQYF.

In this sample, this clone turned up a few times. J is TRBJ2-3 and V is TRBV3-1 (or the pseudogene TRBV3-2); D gene unclear. Germline assignment: CDR1 LGHDT and CDR2 YNNKEL (reference sequence). CDR3 length: 11 amino acids. Trimming cost V 6 bases and J 2 bases, with 3 bases left between them. CDR3 amino acids: CASRYTDTQYF. Here the CDR3 DNA reads TGTGCCAGCAGATACACAGATACGCAGTATTTT.

This chain links TRBV5-1 with TRBJ1-2; 8 bases align to TRBD1. Trimming at V came to 4 bases and at J to 6 bases, leaving 8 bases not matched to a gene. Germline assignment: CDR1 SGHRS and CDR2 YFSETQ. The CDR3 length is 14 residues. CDR3 coding DNA: TGCGCCAGCAGCCCGGACAGGGTGGTAGATGGCTACACCTTC. Amino acid sequence: CASSPDRVVDGYTF.

CDR3 residues: CASSVTSYNEQFF. The CDR3 DNA is TGTGCCAGCAGCGTGACTAGCTACAATGAGCAGTTCTTC. This chain connects TRBV6-5 to TRBJ2-1; TRBD2 might be the D (6 bases). The CDR3 runs to 13 residues. The germline CDR1 and CDR2 sequences are MNHEY and SVGAGI. V was clipped by 6 bases and J by 3 bases, with 9 bases between them.

The rearrangement joins TRBV11-1 to TRBJ2-1, with TRBD1 identical over 11 bases. The CDR3 is 16 residues long. Germline assignment: CDR1 SGHAT and CDR2 FQDESV (reference sequence). The ends lost 6 bases at V and 3 bases at J; junction bases unmatched: 7. Here the CDR3 DNA reads TGTGCCAGCAGACATATCGGGACAGGGGGCTACAATGAGCAGTTCTTC. Translating it yields CASRHIGTGGYNEQFF.

This clone was recorded once. The chain combines TRBV5-4 with TRBJ1-2; 10 bases are shared with TRBD1. V trimming: 4 bases; J trimming: 5 bases; junction bases outside the gene matches: 5. This CDR3 region has 14 residues. Germline-derived CDR1 and CDR2 are SGHNT and YYREEE (reference sequence). Written as DNA, the CDR3 is TGTGCCAGCAGCCAGGGGACAGGGGTTTATGGCTACACCTTC. It is translated as CASSQGTGVYGYTF.